One T cell receptor beta chain is described in this entry. Its specificity is not known. At least 5 micrograms of total RNA were extracted per sample. These data are taken from a study of blood T cells in healthy people across ages. Study conclusions and caveats: There were more naive CD4+ cells and higher diversity in long-lived donors than in aged donors.

Using a J-beta primer mix together with a sample-barcoded 5' primer, a second PCR was run for about 7 to 12 cycles. Every sample gave at least 3 million paired-end reads containing CDR3. TCRdb used MiXCR to reprocess the 5' RACE reads, holding one entry per CDR3 protein. The table lists over 950,000 distinct CDR3 sequences, approximately 38% of them singletons. This sequence was found in a man younger than 35 in good health. Sequenced sample: blood.

The CDR3 sequence: CASSPGTAIYNEQFF. The CDR3 region has the DNA TGTGCCAGCAGTCCCGGGACGGCCATCTACAATGAGCAGTTCTTC. V and J are TRBV6-5 and TRBJ2-1; D might be TRBD1 or TRBD2, each matching 5 bases. The length of the CDR3 is 15 residues. Per germline, CDR1 MNHEY and CDR2 SVGAGI. V dropped 5 bases and J dropped 3 bases, with 14 bases sitting between them.